This TCR beta chain was profiled in a study of T-cell memory formation after mild COVID-19. V was cut by 3 bases and J by 8 bases, with 18 bases left in between. The CDR3 contains 16 residues. Germline CDR1 reads SGHRS; CDR2 reads YFSETQ. Study outcomes and limitations: Clones that contracted from day 15 to 85 were balanced CD4/CD8, while later expanders leaned CD4+. Researchers found some responding clones in pre-infection memory, a sign that cross-reactive memory joined. Whether day 37 second-wave clones are SARS-CoV-2-specific was not confirmed.

TCRdb called the 5' RACE reads again in MiXCR, with one record for every CDR3 protein. The repertoire holds about 180,000 distinct CDR3 sequences, with around 16% as singletons. This clonotype was found a few times. Antigen unknown. Sequences were obtained from PBMCs or a T cell subset sorted from them (not recorded which). The TCR comes from an adult woman who had mild COVID-19 (a few samples of this study predate the infection). Cell type and time point are not known. This chain joins TRBV5-1 and TRBJ1-6; unclear D gene. This chain's CDR3 is CASSYHGRTVDSPLHF. The DNA of the CDR3 is TGCGCCAGCAGCTATCATGGACGGACCGTGGATTCACCCCTCCACTTT.